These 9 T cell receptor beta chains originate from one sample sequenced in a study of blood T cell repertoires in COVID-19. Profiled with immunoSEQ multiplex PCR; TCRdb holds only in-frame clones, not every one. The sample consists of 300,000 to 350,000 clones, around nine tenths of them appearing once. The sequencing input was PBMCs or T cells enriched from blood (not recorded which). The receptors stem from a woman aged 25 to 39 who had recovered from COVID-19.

The CDR3 reads CASSVRQQEQFF. DNA for the CDR3: TGTGCCAGCAGTGTGAGACAGCAGGAGCAGTTCTTC. The V call is TRBV25-1, the J call TRBJ2-1; TRBD1 is a possible D gene (5 bases). This CDR3 comprises 12 residues. Germline V lookup: CDR1 MGHDK, CDR2 SYGVNS. Trimming took off 4 bases at V and 10 bases at J, with 11 bases between the two ends. The full variable domain, rest sourced from reference TRBV25-1 and TRBJ2-1, is EADIYQTPRYLVIGTGKKITLECSQTMGHDKMYWYQQDPGMELHLIHYSYGVNSTEKGDLSSESTVSRIRTEHFPLTLESARPSHTSQYLCASSVRQQEQFFGPGTRLTVL.

CDR3 in amino acids: CASSLEGGTSGLYEQYF. Here the CDR3 DNA reads TGTGCCAGCAGCTTAGAGGGGGGGACTAGCGGACTCTACGAGCAGTACTTC. This chain links TRBV11-2 with TRBJ2-7, with 11 bases aligning to TRBD2. Germline V gives CDR1 SGHAT, CDR2 FQNNGV. The length of the CDR3 is 17 residues. The V and J ends lost 0 bases and 3 bases, in that order; junction bases with no gene match: 7.

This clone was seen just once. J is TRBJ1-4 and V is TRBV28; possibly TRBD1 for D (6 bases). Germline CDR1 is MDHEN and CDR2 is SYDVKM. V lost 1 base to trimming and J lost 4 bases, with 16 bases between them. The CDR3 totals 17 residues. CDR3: CASSLSRVWGLNEKLFF. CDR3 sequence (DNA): TGTGCCAGCAGTTTATCGAGGGTTTGGGGGCTTAATGAAAAACTGTTTTTT.

The CDR3 DNA sequence: TGTGCCAGCAGTTCCGGGACAGGGGGCGTCGAGCAGTACTTC. Translated, it gives CASSSGTGGVEQYF. The rearrangement uses TRBV27 and TRBJ2-7; 12 bases are shared with TRBD1. The CDR3 runs 14 residues. From germline, CDR1 is MNHEY and CDR2 SMNVEV (reference sequence). Trimming removed 4 bases from V and 6 bases from J; junction bases left unmatched: 4.

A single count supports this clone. CDR3 nucleotides: TGTGCCAGCAGCTTGGTTAATTTAGGAGGTCGGCAGTACTTC. Translated: CASSLVNLGGRQYF. The chain employs TRBV5-6 and TRBJ2-7; perhaps TRBD2 as D (5 bases). The germline CDR1 and CDR2 sequences are SGHDT and YYEEEE. The CDR3 is made up of 14 amino acids. Trimming shortened V by 0 bases and J by 9 bases, and 16 bases separated the two germline ends.

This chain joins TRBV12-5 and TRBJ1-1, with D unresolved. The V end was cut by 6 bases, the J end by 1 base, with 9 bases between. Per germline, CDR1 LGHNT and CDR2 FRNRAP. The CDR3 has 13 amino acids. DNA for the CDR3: TGTGCTAGTGGGGGGAGAGAGAACACTGAAGCTTTCTTT. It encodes CASGGRENTEAFF.

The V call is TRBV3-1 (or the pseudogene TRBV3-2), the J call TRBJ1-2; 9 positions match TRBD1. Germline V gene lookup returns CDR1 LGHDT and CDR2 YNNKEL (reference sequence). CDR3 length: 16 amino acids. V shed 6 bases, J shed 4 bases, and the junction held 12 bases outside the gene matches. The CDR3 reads CASRPVPGQGPYGYTF. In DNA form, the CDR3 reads TGTGCCAGCAGACCCGTCCCGGGACAGGGACCCTATGGCTACACCTTC.

The CDR3 DNA is TGTGCCAGTCACAGGGCTCAAGAGACCCAGTACTTC. The encoded protein is CASHRAQETQYF. J is TRBJ2-5 and V is TRBV2; perhaps TRBD1 as D (6 bases). Trimming took off 9 bases at V and 2 bases at J, with 10 bases between the two ends. The CDR3 runs 12 residues. Germline CDR1 and CDR2: SNHLY and FYNNEI. Using reference TRBV2 and TRBJ2-5 for the parts outside the CDR3, the full variable domain is EPEVTQTPSHQVTQMGQEVILRCVPISNHLYFYWYRQILGQKVEFLVSFYNNEISEKSEIFDDQFSVERPDGSNFTLKIRSTKLEDSAMYFCASHRAQETQYFGPGTRLLVL.

DNA of the CDR3: TGTGCCAGCAGTGAAAGACGACTAACTTTTGACAACAATGAGCAGTTCTTC. Encoded protein: CASSERRLTFDNNEQFF. This rearrangement joins TRBV6-1 to TRBJ2-1; tentatively, D is TRBD2 (5 bases). CDR1 is MNHNS, CDR2 SASEGT, per germline. Trimming pared 2 bases from V and 5 bases from J, leaving 19 bases between. This CDR3 has 17 amino acids.